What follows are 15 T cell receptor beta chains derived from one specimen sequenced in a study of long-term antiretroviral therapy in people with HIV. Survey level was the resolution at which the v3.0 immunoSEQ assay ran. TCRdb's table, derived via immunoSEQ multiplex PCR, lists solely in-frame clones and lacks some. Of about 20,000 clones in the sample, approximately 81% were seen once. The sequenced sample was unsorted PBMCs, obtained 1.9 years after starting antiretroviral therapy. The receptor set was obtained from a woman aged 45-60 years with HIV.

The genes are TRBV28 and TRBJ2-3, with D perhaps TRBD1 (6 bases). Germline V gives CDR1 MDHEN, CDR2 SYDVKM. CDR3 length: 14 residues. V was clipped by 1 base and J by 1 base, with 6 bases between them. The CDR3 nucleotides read TGTGCCAGCAGTTTATACAGGGGCACAGATACGCAGTATTTT. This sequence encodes CASSLYRGTDTQYF.

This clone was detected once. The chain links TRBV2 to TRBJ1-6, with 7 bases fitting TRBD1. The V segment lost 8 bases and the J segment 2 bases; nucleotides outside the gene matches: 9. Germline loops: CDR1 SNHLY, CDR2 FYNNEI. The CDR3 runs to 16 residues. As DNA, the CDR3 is TGTGCCAGCCGACAGGGAGGTACCCCCTATAATTCACCCCTCCACTTT. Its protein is CASRQGGTPYNSPLHF.

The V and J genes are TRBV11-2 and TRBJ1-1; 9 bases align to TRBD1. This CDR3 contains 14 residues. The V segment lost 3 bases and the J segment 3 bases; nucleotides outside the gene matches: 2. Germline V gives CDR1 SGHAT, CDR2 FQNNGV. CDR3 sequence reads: CASSFDRGDTEAFF. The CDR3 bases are TGTGCCAGCAGCTTCGACAGGGGGGACACTGAAGCTTTCTTT.

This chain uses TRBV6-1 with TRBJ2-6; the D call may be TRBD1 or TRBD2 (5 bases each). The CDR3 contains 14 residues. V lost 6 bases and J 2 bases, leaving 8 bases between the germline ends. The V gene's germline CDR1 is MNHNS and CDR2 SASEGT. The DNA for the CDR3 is TGTGCCAGCAGGGGGGTAACTGGGGCCAACGTCCTGACTTTC. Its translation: CASRGVTGANVLTF.

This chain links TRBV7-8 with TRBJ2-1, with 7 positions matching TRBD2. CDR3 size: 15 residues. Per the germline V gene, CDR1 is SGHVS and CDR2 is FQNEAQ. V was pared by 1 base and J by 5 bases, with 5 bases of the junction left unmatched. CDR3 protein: CASSLDPGGNNEQFF. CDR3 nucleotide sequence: TGTGCCAGCAGCTTAGATCCGGGGGGAAACAATGAGCAGTTCTTC.

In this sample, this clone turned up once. The CDR3 region has the DNA TGCGCCAGCAGCCAAGAGTCCCTTTCGTCGAGGGAGCAGTACTTC. It yields the protein CASSQESLSSREQYF. The chain joins TRBV4-1 to TRBJ2-7; D gene unclear. Germline CDR1 and CDR2: MGHRA and YSYEKL. The CDR3 extends over 15 amino acids. The V end was cut by 0 bases, the J end by 7 bases, with 16 bases between.

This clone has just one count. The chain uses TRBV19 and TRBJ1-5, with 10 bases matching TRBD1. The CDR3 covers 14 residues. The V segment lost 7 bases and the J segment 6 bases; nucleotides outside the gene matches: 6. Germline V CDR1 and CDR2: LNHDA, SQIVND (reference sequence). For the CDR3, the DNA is TGTGCCAGTATGACAGGGGGCGGCTTTCAGCCCCAGCATTTT. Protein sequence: CASMTGGGFQPQHF.

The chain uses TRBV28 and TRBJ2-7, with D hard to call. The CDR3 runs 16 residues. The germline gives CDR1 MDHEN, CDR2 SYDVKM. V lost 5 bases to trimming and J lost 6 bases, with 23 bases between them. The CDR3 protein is CASSPPSGSLSFEQYF. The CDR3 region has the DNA TGTGCCAGCAGTCCCCCATCAGGTTCGCTCTCGTTCGAGCAGTACTTC.

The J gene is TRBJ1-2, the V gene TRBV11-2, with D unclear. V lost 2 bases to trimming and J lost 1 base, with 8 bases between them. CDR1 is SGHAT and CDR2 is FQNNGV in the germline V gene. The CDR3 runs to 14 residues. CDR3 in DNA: TGTGCCAGCAGCTTAATCAAGGTTAACTATGGCTACACCTTC. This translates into CASSLIKVNYGYTF.

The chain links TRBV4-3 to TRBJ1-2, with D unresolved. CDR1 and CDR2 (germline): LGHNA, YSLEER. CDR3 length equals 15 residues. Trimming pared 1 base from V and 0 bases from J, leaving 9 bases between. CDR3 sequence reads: CASSQAENTNYGYTF. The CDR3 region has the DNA TGCGCCAGCAGCCAAGCAGAAAATACTAACTATGGCTACACCTTC.

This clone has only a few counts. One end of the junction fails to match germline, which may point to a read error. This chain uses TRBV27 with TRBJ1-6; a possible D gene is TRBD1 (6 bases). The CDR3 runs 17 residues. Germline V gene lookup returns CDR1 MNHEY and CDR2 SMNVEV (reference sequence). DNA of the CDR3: TGTGCCAGCAGTTTGTGGGGAGGGGGGCGCTATGATTCACCCCTCCACTTT. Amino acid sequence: CASSLWGGGRYDSPLHF.

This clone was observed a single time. The CDR3 sequence is CASSQEVTGANVLTF. CDR3 bases: TGCGCCAGCAGCCAAGAAGTGACTGGGGCCAACGTCCTGACTTTC. V usage is TRBV4-3 and J usage is TRBJ2-6; D is ambiguous. CDR3 size: 15 residues. Germline loops: CDR1 LGHNA, CDR2 YSLEER. The V gene lost 0 bases and the J gene lost 2 bases, with 5 bases spanning the gap.

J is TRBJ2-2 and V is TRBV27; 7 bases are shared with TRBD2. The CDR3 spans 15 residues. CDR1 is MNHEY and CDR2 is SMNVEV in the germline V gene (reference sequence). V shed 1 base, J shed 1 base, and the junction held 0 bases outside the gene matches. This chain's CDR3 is CASSLLAGNTGELFF. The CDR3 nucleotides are TGTGCCAGCAGTTTATTAGCGGGGAACACCGGGGAGCTGTTTTTT.

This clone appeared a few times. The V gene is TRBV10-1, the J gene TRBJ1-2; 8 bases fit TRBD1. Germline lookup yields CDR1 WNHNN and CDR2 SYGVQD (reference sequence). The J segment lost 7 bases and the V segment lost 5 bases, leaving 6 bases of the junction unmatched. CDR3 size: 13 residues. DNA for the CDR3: TGCGCCAGCAGTCGGCAGGGGGCAATTGGCTACACCTTC. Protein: CASSRQGAIGYTF.

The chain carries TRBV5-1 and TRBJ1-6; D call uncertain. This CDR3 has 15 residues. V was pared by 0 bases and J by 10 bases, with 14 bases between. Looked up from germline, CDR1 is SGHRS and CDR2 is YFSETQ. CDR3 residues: CASSLALHFGSPLHF. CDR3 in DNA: TGCGCCAGCAGCTTGGCACTGCATTTTGGGTCACCCCTCCACTTT. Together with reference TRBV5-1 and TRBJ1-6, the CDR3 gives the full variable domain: KAGVTQTPRYLIKTRGQQVTLSCSPISGHRSVSWYQQTPGQGLQFLFEYFSETQRNKGNFPGRFSGRQFSNSRSEMNVSTLELGDSALYLCASSLALHFGSPLHFGNGTRLTVT.